This record concerns one T cell receptor (beta chain) sequence. Germline CDR1 reads SGHTA; CDR2 reads FQGNSA. The CDR3 runs 15 residues. The ends were cut back, 5 bases at V and 2 bases at J, with 16 bases in the middle. TCRdb keeps only in-frame clones here, not all; method: immunoSEQ multiplex PCR. The sample has about 480,000 clones; 88% are singletons. The source of the sample is a study of blood T cell repertoires in COVID-19. On the study more broadly: PBMCs, B-cell-depleted T cells, or T cells provided the cDNA or gDNA that made up the material.

The age range of participants was 18 to 89 years, with residence in under 30 US areas. Each participant's cohort was designated according to participant-reported clinical history. Symptom resolution, clearance, or two negative PCRs marked the recovered donors of Cohort 3. The receptor's source is a woman between 35 and 50 years old who had recovered from COVID-19. Material: PBMCs or T cells enriched from blood (not recorded which). The rearrangement joins TRBV7-2 to TRBJ2-7, with a weak D call TRBD2 (8 bases). The CDR3 nucleotides are TGTGCCAGCAGCCCCCGGGAGGGGGCGGCCTACGAGCAGTACTTC. Translated, it gives CASSPREGAAYEQYF. Combining the CDR3 with reference TRBV7-2 and TRBJ2-7 gives the whole variable domain GAGVSQSPSNKVTEKGKDVELRCDPISGHTALYWYRQSLGQGLEFLIYFQGNSAPDKSGLPSDRFSAERTGGSVSTLTIQRTQQEDSAVYLCASSPREGAAYEQYFGPGTRLTVT.